This TCR beta chain was identified in a study of OX40 agonist ivuxolimab in advanced cancers. Study-level information: Partial responses occurred in three patients (one hepatocellular carcinoma, two cutaneous melanoma).

Clones were read by immunoSEQ multiplex PCR, and TCRdb kept only the in-frame ones, dropping some. Found here are 150,000 to 190,000 clones, approximately 94% of them singletons; the top ten hold around 0.31%. Samples were taken at baseline and on day 1 of cycles 4 and 7. Germline-derived CDR1 and CDR2 are MDHEN and SYDVKM. This CDR3 comprises 14 residues. Trimming left V 6 bases short and J 5 bases short, with 17 bases between. This receptor was identified in an adult with an advanced solid tumor such as melanoma, head and neck, liver or kidney cancer. The chain combines TRBV28 with TRBJ2-7; no clear D gene. The sample here was CD4+ or CD8+ T cells sorted from blood, taken in a trial of the OX40 agonist ivuxolimab. This chain's CDR3 is CASSLSTPLDEQYF. The CDR3 region has the DNA TGTGCCAGCAGCTTGTCGACTCCGTTGGACGAGCAGTACTTC. Together with reference TRBV28 and TRBJ2-7, the CDR3 gives the full variable domain: DVKVTQSSRYLVKRTGEKVFLECVQDMDHENMFWYRQDPGLGLRLIYFSYDVKMKEKGDIPEGYSVSREKKERFSLILESASTNQTSMYLCASSLSTPLDEQYFGPGTRLTVT.